This TCR beta chain was observed in a study of T cells in Graves' hyperthyroidism and ophthalmopathy. From RNA transcripts, TCR beta CDR3 regions were amplified. HTBI primers were used for first-round RT-PCR of the TCR CDR3. TCRdb re-analysed the multiplex PCR reads in MiXCR, keeping a single row per CDR3 protein. The table lists some 200,000 distinct CDR3 sequences, around 16% of them singletons. This clonotype came up a few times. Its antigen is currently unknown. An approximately 10 ml volume of fresh peripheral blood provided the PBMCs. CDR1 DFQATT and CDR2 SNEGSKA come from the germline V gene (reference sequence). V was clipped by 3 bases and J by 2 bases; unmatched bases: 8. The CDR3 is 15 amino acids. Broader study findings: Ophthalmopathy and stable hyperthyroidism were separated by a 13 V-J model. Prediction of ophthalmopathy progression came a median roughly 6.4 months pre-onset.

This receptor was taken from a woman between 50 and 59 years old with Graves' hyperthyroidism. The chain has TRBV20-1 and TRBJ1-1, with 8 bases matching TRBD1. Sequenced material: blood. This chain's CDR3 is CSARSGGQENTEAFF. The CDR3 nucleotides are TGCAGTGCTAGGTCCGGGGGACAGGAAAACACTGAAGCTTTCTTT.